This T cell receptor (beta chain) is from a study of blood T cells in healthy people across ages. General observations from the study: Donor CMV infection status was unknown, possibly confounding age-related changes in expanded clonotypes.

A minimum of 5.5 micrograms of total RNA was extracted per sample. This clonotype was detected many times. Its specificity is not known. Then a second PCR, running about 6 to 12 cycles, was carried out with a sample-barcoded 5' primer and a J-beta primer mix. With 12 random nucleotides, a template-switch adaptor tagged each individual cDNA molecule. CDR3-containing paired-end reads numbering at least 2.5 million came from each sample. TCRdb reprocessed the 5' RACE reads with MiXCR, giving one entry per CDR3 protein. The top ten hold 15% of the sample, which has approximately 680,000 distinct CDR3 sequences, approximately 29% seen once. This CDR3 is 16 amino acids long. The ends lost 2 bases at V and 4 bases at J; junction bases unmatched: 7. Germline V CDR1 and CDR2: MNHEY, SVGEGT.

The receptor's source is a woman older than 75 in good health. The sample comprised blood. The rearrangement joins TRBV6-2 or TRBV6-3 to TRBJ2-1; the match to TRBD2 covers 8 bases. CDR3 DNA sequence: TGTGCCAGCAGTTACGGGGGACTAGACTATTACAATGAGCAGTTCTTC. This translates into CASSYGGLDYYNEQFF.